These 31 T cell receptor beta chains share one sample of origin, sequenced in a study of blood T cell repertoires in COVID-19 (dated by TCRdb to about 2020). Receptors were amplified or captured by the immunoSEQ multiplex PCR assay. Imported from immuneACCESS, the table was reduced by TCRdb to in-frame sequences with V and J called. These copies leave out some clones; in studies compared against another copy, an unresolved V gene accounts for under half, and the cause of the remainder is not known. This sample holds approximately 250,000 clones; 80% to 85% were observed only once. The top ten clones comprise 4.2% of the sample. Material: peripheral blood. The receptors come from a man in his sixties with acute or convalescent COVID-19.

The chain employs TRBV3-1 (or the pseudogene TRBV3-2) and TRBJ2-4, with 12 bases identical to TRBD2. V lost 1 base to trimming and J lost 8 bases; unmatched junction nucleotides: 0. Germline CDR1 and CDR2: LGHDT and YNNKEL (reference sequence). The CDR3 has 14 residues. CDR3 nucleotides: TGTGCCAGCAGCCAAGCTAGCGGGGGGGACATTCAGTACTTC. The encoded protein is CASSQASGGDIQYF.

The chain is built from TRBV10-3 and TRBJ1-1; 11 bases are shared with TRBD1. Per the germline V gene, CDR1 is ENHRY and CDR2 is SYGVKD. The CDR3 length is 15 residues. Trimming at V came to 6 bases and at J to 6 bases, leaving 9 bases not matched to a gene. The CDR3 DNA reads TGTGCCATCAGCGCGGGACAGGGGGGTCCTCCTGAAGCTTTCTTT. Translated, it gives CAISAGQGGPPEAFF.

The chain uses TRBV28 and TRBJ1-1, with D perhaps matching TRBD1 (5 bases). Germline values: CDR1 MDHEN, CDR2 SYDVKM. The CDR3 consists of 15 residues. Trimming removed 4 bases from V and 1 base from J, with 13 bases in between. CDR3 sequence (DNA): TGTGCCAGCAGTTCCATCGCCGGGGGGAACACTGAAGCTTTCTTT. It codes for CASSSIAGGNTEAFF.

This chain connects TRBV5-1 to TRBJ1-3, with D hard to call. V lost 4 bases and J lost 4, with 12 bases in between. This CDR3 comprises 14 residues. Germline V lookup: CDR1 SGHRS, CDR2 YFSETQ. The CDR3 DNA reads TGCGCCAGCAGCCCTTCGACACCAGGAAACACCATATATTTT. Protein product: CASSPSTPGNTIYF.

The chain uses TRBV29-1 and TRBJ2-5; the match to TRBD2 covers 11 bases. The CDR3 is made up of 13 amino acids. Germline V gene lookup returns CDR1 SQVTM and CDR2 ANQGSEA. V was clipped by 7 bases and J by 5 bases; unmatched bases: 6. The CDR3 protein is CSGGASGGETQYF. The CDR3 nucleotides read TGCAGCGGCGGTGCTAGCGGGGGGGAGACCCAGTACTTC.

The chain carries TRBV2 and TRBJ1-2; possibly TRBD1 for D (5 bases). Looked up from germline, CDR1 is SNHLY and CDR2 is FYNNEI. The V and J ends lost 0 bases and 6 bases respectively, with 14 bases between them. CDR3 length equals 15 residues. In DNA form, the CDR3 reads TGTGCCAGCAGTGAAGCGGTCCGCAGGGTGAATGGCTACACCTTC. It encodes CASSEAVRRVNGYTF.

This sequence joins TRBV28 and TRBJ1-4, with D tentatively TRBD1 (6 bases). CDR3 length equals 17 residues. Germline CDR1 MDHEN, CDR2 SYDVKM. V dropped 4 bases and J dropped 5 bases, with 20 bases sitting between them. The CDR3 is CASSSGAGGAENEKLFF. Written as DNA, the CDR3 is TGTGCCAGCAGTTCCGGCGCGGGGGGGGCGGAGAATGAAAAACTGTTTTTT.

This chain uses TRBV19 with TRBJ1-2; D might be TRBD1 (6 bases). Per germline, CDR1 LNHDA and CDR2 SQIVND (reference sequence). V lost 2 bases and J 4 bases, leaving 14 bases between the germline ends. This CDR3 has 15 amino acids. The CDR3 region is CASSISRGAGYGYTF. CDR3 sequence (DNA): TGTGCCAGTAGTATATCCAGGGGCGCTGGCTATGGCTACACCTTC.

This CDR3 reads CASSLGYRGSPLHF. As DNA, the CDR3 is TGTGCCAGCAGTTTAGGGTACCGGGGTTCACCCCTCCACTTT. The V and J genes are TRBV28 and TRBJ1-6; D gene unclear. The V gene's germline CDR1 is MDHEN and CDR2 SYDVKM. Trimming took off 2 bases at V and 9 bases at J, with 11 bases between the two ends. The CDR3 has 14 residues.

The V and J genes are TRBV4-1 and TRBJ2-2, with TRBD2 matching over 9 bases. V lost 0 bases, J lost 7 bases, and 6 bases stayed unmatched. Per germline, CDR1 MGHRA and CDR2 YSYEKL. The CDR3 covers 16 residues. CDR3 nucleotide sequence: TGCGCCAGCAGCCAAGACGCGGGGGGGTTGAACGGGGAGCTGTTTTTT. It is translated as CASSQDAGGLNGELFF.

The chain uses TRBV6-5 and TRBJ2-5; D is undetermined. The CDR3 runs to 12 residues. Germline CDR1 reads MNHEY; CDR2 reads SVGAGI. Trimming took off 5 bases at V and 1 base at J, with 5 bases between the two ends. The CDR3 loop reads CASSTTQETQYF. For the CDR3, the DNA is TGTGCCAGCAGTACAACCCAAGAGACCCAGTACTTC.

About this clone itself: Other DNA sequences from this sample encode an identical CDR3 as well. CDR3 residues: CASSPGLAGSNEQFF. The CDR3 bases are TGTGCCAGCTCTCCGGGACTAGCGGGATCCAATGAGCAGTTCTTC. This rearrangement joins TRBV18 to TRBJ2-1; 13 bases match TRBD2. With 6 bases clipped from V and 6 bases from J, the junction kept 5 bases outside the gene matches. The CDR3 has 15 residues. The germline gives CDR1 KGHSH, CDR2 LQKENI. The variable domain in full, completed from reference TRBV18 and TRBJ2-1, reads NAGVMQNPRHLVRRRGQEARLRCSPMKGHSHVYWYRQLPEEGLKFMVYLQKENIIDESGMPKERFSAEFPKEGPSILRIQQVVRGDSAAYFCASSPGLAGSNEQFFGPGTRLTVL.

This chain joins TRBV12-3 or TRBV12-4 and TRBJ1-5; unclear D gene. Trimming left V 6 bases short and J 4 bases short, with 7 bases between. CDR3 size: 12 residues. In DNA form, the CDR3 reads TGTGCCAGCAGACAGTTTAATCAGCCCCAGCATTTT. This codes for CASRQFNQPQHF.

The chain employs TRBV5-6 and TRBJ2-7, with D possibly TRBD2 on 6 matching bases. Trimming pared 3 bases from V and 0 bases from J, leaving 22 bases between. The germline V gene has CDR1 SGHDT and CDR2 YYEEEE. This CDR3 comprises 18 residues. CDR3 coding DNA: TGTGCCAGCAGCTCATTAGCGGCCTCGACACTGAGCTCCTACGAGCAGTACTTC. Protein product: CASSSLAASTLSSYEQYF.

The V and J genes are TRBV18 and TRBJ2-1, with 13 bases lining up with TRBD2. Per the germline V gene, CDR1 is KGHSH and CDR2 is LQKENI. V trimming: 0 bases; J trimming: 6 bases; junction bases outside the gene matches: 2. This CDR3 is built from 16 residues. CDR3 sequence (DNA): TGTGCCAGCTCACCACCCGGACTAGCGGGAGTCAATGAGCAGTTCTTC. As protein: CASSPPGLAGVNEQFF. Based on the CDR3 plus reference TRBV18 and TRBJ2-1, the full variable domain is NAGVMQNPRHLVRRRGQEARLRCSPMKGHSHVYWYRQLPEEGLKFMVYLQKENIIDESGMPKERFSAEFPKEGPSILRIQQVVRGDSAAYFCASSPPGLAGVNEQFFGPGTRLTVL.

This chain uses TRBV6-5 with TRBJ1-5; 7 bases are shared with TRBD1. V lost 4 bases and J lost 6; bases outside the gene matches: 12. Germline CDR1 and CDR2: MNHEY and SVGAGI. The CDR3 runs 16 residues. The CDR3 sequence: CASSLAPTGTGQPQHF. The DNA of the CDR3 is TGTGCCAGCAGTTTAGCCCCGACAGGGACTGGTCAGCCCCAGCATTTT.

The chain links TRBV2 to TRBJ2-4, with D maybe TRBD2 (6 bases). The V and J ends lost 0 bases and 7 bases respectively, with 10 bases between them. Germline V gives CDR1 SNHLY, CDR2 FYNNEI. The CDR3 contains 14 residues. CDR3 amino acids: CASSEAAGRNIQYF. Written as DNA, the CDR3 is TGTGCCAGCAGTGAAGCGGCAGGGAGGAACATTCAGTACTTC.

The chain joins TRBV27 to TRBJ2-3; D gene ambiguous. The germline V gene encodes CDR1 MNHEY and CDR2 SMNVEV (reference sequence). The CDR3 spans 14 residues. V shed 3 bases and J shed 2 bases, with 9 bases lying between them. Written as DNA, the CDR3 is TGTGCCAGCAGTTTGCGAGGTTACACAGATACGCAGTATTTT. Encoded protein: CASSLRGYTDTQYF.

This chain joins TRBV30 and TRBJ2-7; TRBD2 might be the D (5 bases). Trimming cost V 3 bases and J 4 bases, with 13 bases left between them. Germline CDR1 is GTSNPN and CDR2 is SVGIG (reference sequence). The CDR3 length is 13 residues. The DNA for the CDR3 is TGTGCCTGGAGGGGAGCAGCTACATACGAGCAGTACTTC. Translated: CAWRGAATYEQYF. Combining the CDR3 with reference TRBV30 and TRBJ2-7 gives the whole variable domain SQTIHQWPATLVQPVGSPLSLECTVEGTSNPNLYWYRQAAGRGLQLLFYSVGIGQISSEVPQNLSASRPQDRQFILSSKKLLLSDSGFYLCAWRGAATYEQYFGPGTRLTVT.

The CDR3 spells CASSPGQGGAYEQYF. The CDR3 coding sequence is TGCGCCAGCAGTCCGGGACAGGGGGGGGCCTACGAGCAGTACTTC. V usage is TRBV10-1 and J usage is TRBJ2-7; 11 nucleotides agree with TRBD1. Germline trimming cut 5 bases from V and 2 bases from J; bases unmatched to any gene: 5. CDR3 length: 15 residues. Germline values: CDR1 WNHNN, CDR2 SYGVQD (reference sequence).

Note on this clone: Germline and junction disagree at one end, which may indicate a read error. J is TRBJ2-2 and V is TRBV7-7, with 9 positions matching TRBD2. The CDR3 runs 15 residues. Germline V CDR1 and CDR2: SSHAT, FNYEAQ (reference sequence). CDR3 loop: CASSLDSGGTGELFF. CDR3 coding DNA: TGTGCTAGCAGCTTGGATAGCGGGGGCACCGGGGAGCTGTTTTTT.

The chain has TRBV6-4 and TRBJ1-5; D remains unclear. The germline V and J ends were trimmed by 5 bases and 5 bases, with 19 bases remaining between them. The V gene's germline CDR1 is MRHNA and CDR2 SNTAGT. CDR3 size: 16 residues. CDR3 in amino acids: CASSHRSARGHQPQHF. The CDR3 region has the DNA TGTGCCAGCAGTCACCGTTCTGCCCGAGGGCATCAGCCCCAGCATTTT.

Details on this clone: Its ends do not fully match the called genes, so a read error is possible. The chain uses TRBV29-1 and TRBJ1-2, with D possibly being TRBD1 (5 bases). Germline V gene sequence: CDR1 SQVTM, CDR2 ANQGSEA. This CDR3 spans 13 amino acids. CDR3 bases: TGCAGCGTTGAGGGGGGGACTAACCATGGCTACACCTTC. It yields the protein CSVEGGTNHGYTF.

This clone was observed a handful of times. The chain carries TRBV9 and TRBJ1-3, with D perhaps matching TRBD1 (5 bases). Per the germline V gene, CDR1 is SGDLS and CDR2 is YYNGEE. This CDR3 is 16 amino acids long. Trimming took off 2 bases at V and 0 bases at J, with 12 bases between the two ends. CDR3 bases: TGTGCCAGCAGCGTTACAGGTTTCGGCTCTGGAAACACCATATATTTT. It encodes CASSVTGFGSGNTIYF.

The V call is TRBV7-3, the J call TRBJ1-3, with 11 bases identical to TRBD1. The CDR3 is 16 residues long. CDR1 and CDR2 (germline): SGHTA, FQGTGA. Trimming cost V 5 bases and J 2 bases; bases outside gene matches: 5. The CDR3 region is CASSPGQGDPGNTIYF. CDR3 DNA sequence: TGTGCCAGCAGCCCGGGACAGGGGGATCCTGGAAACACCATATATTTT.

This clone was detected a few times. This chain joins TRBV7-9 and TRBJ2-7; D unresolved. This CDR3 has 16 residues. CDR1 and CDR2 (germline): SEHNR, FQNEAQ (reference sequence). Trimming left V 1 base short and J 0 bases short, with 13 bases between. The CDR3 region has the DNA TGTGCCAGCAGCTTAGGCGGCCCCCAAAGCTCCTACGAGCAGTACTTC. Translating it yields CASSLGGPQSSYEQYF.

The V call is TRBV5-1, the J call TRBJ1-4; tentatively, D is TRBD1 (5 bases). Trimming stripped 1 base from V and 7 bases from J, with 14 bases between. CDR3 length equals 15 residues. Germline CDR1 SGHRS, CDR2 YFSETQ. DNA of the CDR3: TGCGCCAGCAGCTTGAAAGGGGATCGTGGTGAAAAACTGTTTTTT. Its protein is CASSLKGDRGEKLFF.

This clone was recorded once. This chain links TRBV5-1 with TRBJ1-5; D may be TRBD1 (6 bases). Per germline, CDR1 SGHRS and CDR2 YFSETQ. The CDR3 runs 15 residues. V was clipped by 0 bases and J by 4 bases, with 11 bases between them. The CDR3 loop is CASSLEGGRNQPQHF. CDR3 coding DNA: TGCGCCAGCAGCTTGGAGGGGGGGAGGAATCAGCCCCAGCATTTT. The whole variable domain, remainder taken from reference TRBV5-1 and TRBJ1-5, is KAGVTQTPRYLIKTRGQQVTLSCSPISGHRSVSWYQQTPGQGLQFLFEYFSETQRNKGNFPGRFSGRQFSNSRSEMNVSTLELGDSALYLCASSLEGGRNQPQHFGDGTRLSIL.

The gene calls are TRBV11-2 and TRBJ2-1; D possibly corresponds to TRBD2 (5 bases). The germline V and J ends were trimmed by 5 bases and 6 bases, with 20 bases remaining between them. Germline V gene sequence: CDR1 SGHAT, CDR2 FQNNGV. The CDR3 extends over 16 amino acids. The CDR3 DNA reads as TGTGCCAGCAGCACAAGGAGGAAAGAGACCCCCAATGAGCAGTTCTTC. Its translation: CASSTRRKETPNEQFF. The entire variable domain, with the rest obtained from reference TRBV11-2 and TRBJ2-1, is as follows: EAGVAQSPRYKIIEKRQSVAFWCNPISGHATLYWYQQILGQGPKLLIQFQNNGVVDDSQLPKDRFSAERLKGVDSTLKIQPAKLEDSAVYLCASSTRRKETPNEQFFGPGTRLTVL.

V and J are TRBV5-1 and TRBJ2-1; D not certain. The CDR3 consists of 13 residues. The V gene's germline CDR1 is SGHRS and CDR2 YFSETQ. Trimming cost V 0 bases and J 6 bases, with 7 bases left between them. CDR3: CASSLASSNEQFF. The CDR3, as DNA: TGCGCCAGCAGCTTGGCCAGTTCCAATGAGCAGTTCTTC.

This sequence joins TRBV3-1 (or the pseudogene TRBV3-2) and TRBJ1-6; TRBD1 aligns across 7 bases. CDR3 size: 14 residues. CDR1 is LGHDT and CDR2 is YNNKEL in the germline V gene (reference sequence). V lost 1 base, J lost 9 bases, and 3 bases stayed unmatched. CDR3 in amino acids: CASSQVRGLSPLHF. CDR3 sequence (DNA): TGTGCCAGCAGCCAAGTGAGGGGGCTTTCACCCCTCCACTTT.